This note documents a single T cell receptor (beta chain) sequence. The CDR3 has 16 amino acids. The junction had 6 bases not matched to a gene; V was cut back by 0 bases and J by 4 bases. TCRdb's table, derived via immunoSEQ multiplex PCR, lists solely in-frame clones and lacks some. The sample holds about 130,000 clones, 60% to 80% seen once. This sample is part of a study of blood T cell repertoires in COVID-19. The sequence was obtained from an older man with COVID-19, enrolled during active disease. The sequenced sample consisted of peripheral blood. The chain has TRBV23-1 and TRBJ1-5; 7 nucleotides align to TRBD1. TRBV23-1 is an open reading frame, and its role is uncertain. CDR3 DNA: TGCGCCAGCAGTCAATCACCGACAGGGTCGAATCAGCCCCAGCATTTT. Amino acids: CASSQSPTGSNQPQHF.